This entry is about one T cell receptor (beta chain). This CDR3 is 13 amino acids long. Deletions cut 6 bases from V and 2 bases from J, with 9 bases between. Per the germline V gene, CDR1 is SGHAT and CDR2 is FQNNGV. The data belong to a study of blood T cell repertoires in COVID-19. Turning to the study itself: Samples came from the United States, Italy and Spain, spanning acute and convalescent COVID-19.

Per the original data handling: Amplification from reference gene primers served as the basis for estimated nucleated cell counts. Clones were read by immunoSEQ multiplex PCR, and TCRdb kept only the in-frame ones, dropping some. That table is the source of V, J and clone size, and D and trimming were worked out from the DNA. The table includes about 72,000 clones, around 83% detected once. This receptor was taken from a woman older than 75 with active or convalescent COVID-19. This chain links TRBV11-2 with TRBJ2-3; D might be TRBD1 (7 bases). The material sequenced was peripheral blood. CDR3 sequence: CASREGATDTQYF. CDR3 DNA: TGTGCCAGCAGGGAGGGGGCCACAGATACGCAGTATTTT.